The 15 T cell receptor beta chains reported below all come from one sample, sequenced in a study of blood T cells in healthy people across ages. Combining a sample-barcoded 5' primer with a J-beta primer mix, a second PCR ran for about 7 to 12 cycles. TCRdb passed the 5' RACE reads through MiXCR, listing each CDR3 protein once. Counted here are about 1 million distinct CDR3 sequences, over 35% occurring once; the ten biggest clones make up under 20%. Material: blood. The receptors here all came from a woman in her sixties in good health.

The chain is built from TRBV10-1 and TRBJ2-1, with D tentatively TRBD1 (6 bases). V was clipped by 0 bases and J by 4 bases, with 13 bases between them. The length of the CDR3 is 16 residues. The germline CDR1 and CDR2 sequences are WNHNN and SYGVQD (reference sequence). CDR3 nucleotides: TGCGCCAGCAGTGAGTCGTCGGGTCAGGGGTACAATGAGCAGTTCTTC. Encoded protein: CASSESSGQGYNEQFF.

This clonotype was counted a few times. This chain joins TRBV6-6 and TRBJ2-7; D perhaps matches TRBD1 (5 bases). The V gene lost 2 bases and the J gene lost 2 bases, with 10 bases spanning the gap. Germline V CDR1 and CDR2: MNHNY, SVGAGI (reference sequence). CDR3 length: 14 residues. The DNA for the CDR3 is TGTGCCAGCAGTTACCTGCAGGGCCCCTACGAGCAGTACTTC. This codes for CASSYLQGPYEQYF.

This clonotype was seen more than once but under ten times. The rearrangement uses TRBV7-2 and TRBJ2-5; no firm D call. The germline CDR1 and CDR2 sequences are SGHTA and FQGNSA. CDR3 length: 12 amino acids. Trimming left V 3 bases short and J 6 bases short, with 8 bases between. CDR3 region: CASSFGEKTQYF. The CDR3 DNA reads TGTGCCAGCAGCTTTGGTGAAAAGACCCAGTACTTC. Full variable domain (rest looked up from reference TRBV7-2 and TRBJ2-5): GAGVSQSPSNKVTEKGKDVELRCDPISGHTALYWYRQSLGQGLEFLIYFQGNSAPDKSGLPSDRFSAERTGGSVSTLTIQRTQQEDSAVYLCASSFGEKTQYFGPGTRLLVL.

This clonotype was recorded once. The rearrangement uses TRBV10-3 and TRBJ2-2; 14 nucleotides line up with TRBD2. The CDR3 has 17 residues. Germline trimming cut 6 bases from V and 4 bases from J; bases unmatched to any gene: 7. Germline assignment: CDR1 ENHRY and CDR2 SYGVKD. The DNA of the CDR3 is TGTGCCATCAGGGGGACTAGCGGGGGACCGAGCACCGGGGAGCTGTTTTTT. Protein sequence: CAIRGTSGGPSTGELFF.

This clonotype was found once. The chain recombines TRBV14 with TRBJ2-5; 7 nucleotides match TRBD2. V shed 0 bases, J shed 1 base, and the junction held 11 bases outside the gene matches. The germline gives CDR1 SGHDN, CDR2 FVKESK. This CDR3 spans 18 amino acids. The CDR3 region has the DNA TGTGCCAGCAGCCAAGATCGCGGCTCGGCGGGAGTCCAAGAGACCCAGTACTTC. Residues: CASSQDRGSAGVQETQYF.

The V and J genes are TRBV15 and TRBJ2-7; possibly TRBD2 for D (6 bases). Trimming pared 3 bases from V and 0 bases from J, leaving 12 bases between. Germline assignment: CDR1 LNHNV and CDR2 YYDKDF (reference sequence). The CDR3 is made up of 15 amino acids. CDR3 DNA: TGTGCCACCAGCAGGGGGGACGGGAGCTCCTACGAGCAGTACTTC. This sequence encodes CATSRGDGSSYEQYF.

The chain uses TRBV28 and TRBJ2-2; 8 nucleotides match TRBD1. The CDR3 runs 15 residues. V lost 0 bases to trimming and J lost 3 bases; unmatched junction nucleotides: 0. The germline CDR1 and CDR2 sequences are MDHEN and SYDVKM. The CDR3 DNA reads as TGTGCCAGCAGTTTATGGGACAGGGACACCGGGGAGCTGTTTTTT. Encoded protein: CASSLWDRDTGELFF.

This clonotype was observed at least ten times. The chain is built from TRBV12-3 or TRBV12-4 and TRBJ2-7, with 7 bases that match TRBD2. The CDR3 is 14 amino acids. The trim removed 6 bases at V and 5 bases at J, leaving 10 bases unmatched. The CDR3 here is CASSPLRENNEQYF. For the CDR3, the DNA is TGTGCCAGCAGCCCCTTGCGGGAGAACAACGAGCAGTACTTC.

CDR3 region: CASSIEAPTGVGNQPQHF. The CDR3 DNA reads as TGTGCCAGTAGTATAGAGGCTCCGACAGGGGTTGGCAATCAGCCCCAGCATTTT. The chain recombines TRBV19 with TRBJ1-5; 8 bases are shared with TRBD1. CDR1 and CDR2 from the germline V gene are LNHDA and SQIVND (reference sequence). With 0 bases clipped from V and 2 bases from J, the junction kept 9 bases outside the gene matches. The CDR3 consists of 18 residues.

This clonotype was seen more than once but under ten times. A read error may produce the germline difference seen at one junction end. V usage is TRBV10-2 and J usage is TRBJ2-4; D possibly matches TRBD1 or TRBD2 (6 bases each). The CDR3 is 15 residues long. CDR1 WSHSY and CDR2 SAAADI come from the germline V gene. The CDR3 DNA reads as TGCGCCAGCAGGGAAGGGGGGCGCACCAAAAACACTCAGTACTTC. It translates to CASREGGRTKNTQYF.

This chain uses TRBV9 with TRBJ2-5; maybe TRBD2 (5 bases). The DNA end favors TRBJ2-7, so the J call may be wrong. Per germline, CDR1 SGDLS and CDR2 YYNGEE. The CDR3 length is 13 residues. CDR3 DNA: TGTGCCAGCAGCGTAGCTAGCTCTGTCGAGCAGTACTTC. Encoded protein: CASSVASSVEQYF.

A note on this clonotype: A much larger clone is a single base away; this may be a read error. Here the CDR3 DNA reads TGTACCAGCTTGGGTAGGGCTAGCGGGACCAATGAGCAGTTCTTC. Translation: CTSLGRASGTNEQFF. This chain joins TRBV27 and TRBJ2-1; 9 bases are a match to TRBD2. Germline V lookup: CDR1 MNHEY, CDR2 SMNVEV (reference sequence). This CDR3 comprises 15 residues.

This clonotype was seen only a few times. The J gene is TRBJ2-1, the V gene TRBV7-9, with a possible D match to TRBD1 (6 bases). The germline V gene has CDR1 SEHNR and CDR2 FQNEAQ (reference sequence). The ends were cut back, 2 bases at V and 4 bases at J, with 12 bases in the middle. The CDR3 is made up of 15 amino acids. DNA for the CDR3: TGTGCCAGCAGCTTAATCCAGGGGATTTACAATGAGCAGTTCTTC. It is translated as CASSLIQGIYNEQFF.

J is TRBJ2-4 and V is TRBV4-1, with 8 bases aligning to TRBD2. Per germline, CDR1 MGHRA and CDR2 YSYEKL. The V and J ends lost 3 bases and 3 bases, in that order; junction bases with no gene match: 7. This CDR3 is built from 16 residues. The CDR3, as DNA: TGCGCCAGCAGCCATGATAGCGGGGTTGGCAAAAACATTCAGTACTTC. Its translation is CASSHDSGVGKNIQYF.

The chain is built from TRBV20-1 and TRBJ2-1, with unresolved D. With 7 bases removed from V and 6 bases from J, the gap between germline ends came to 10 bases. Germline values: CDR1 DFQATT, CDR2 SNEGSKA (reference sequence). The CDR3 extends over 11 amino acids. The CDR3 reads CSVSRPNEQFF. The CDR3 nucleotides read TGCAGTGTTTCCAGGCCCAATGAGCAGTTCTTC.